This TCR beta chain was obtained from a study of cytomegalovirus exposure and HLA in healthy donors. Study as a whole: Early release data held roughly 90 million unique TCRs from HLA-typed donors.

The CDR3 totals 13 residues. Germline V gives CDR1 SGHRS, CDR2 YFSETQ. V lost 1 base and J 8 bases, leaving 12 bases between the germline ends. It was with 60 Vbeta and 13 Jbeta primers that the PCR ran. Data came from immunoSEQ multiplex PCR; TCRdb stores just in-frame clones and leaves some out. The table includes roughly 160,000 clones, around four fifths detected once. The sample consisted of PBMCs. The V gene is TRBV5-1, the J gene TRBJ1-2; D perhaps matches TRBD1 (5 bases). The receptor was derived from a woman between 45 and 65 years old in good health and CMV-seronegative. As DNA, the CDR3 is TGCGCCAGCAGCTTGACAGGCCAGTGGGGCTACACCTTC. Translated, it gives CASSLTGQWGYTF.